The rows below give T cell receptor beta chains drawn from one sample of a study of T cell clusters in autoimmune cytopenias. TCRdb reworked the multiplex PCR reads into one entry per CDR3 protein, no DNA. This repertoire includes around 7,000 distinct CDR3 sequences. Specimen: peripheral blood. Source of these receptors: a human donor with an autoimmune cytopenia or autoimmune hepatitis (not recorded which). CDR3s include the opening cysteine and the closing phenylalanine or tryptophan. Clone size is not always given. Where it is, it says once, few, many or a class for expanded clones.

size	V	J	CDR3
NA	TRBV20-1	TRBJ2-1	CSASRRGVSSYNEQFF
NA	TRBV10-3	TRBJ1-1	CASSELDRNTEAFF
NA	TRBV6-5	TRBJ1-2	CASSPPGQGAYGYTF
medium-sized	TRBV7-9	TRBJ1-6	CASNLQGPLHF
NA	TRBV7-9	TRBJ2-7	CASSLRGPDRAYEQYF
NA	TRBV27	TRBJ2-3	CASSSLSGRPDTQYF
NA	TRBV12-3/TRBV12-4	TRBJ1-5	CASSLTGGNQPQHF
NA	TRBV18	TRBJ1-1	CASSPPRGGASNTEAFF
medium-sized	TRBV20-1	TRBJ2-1	CSARDRRAINEQFF
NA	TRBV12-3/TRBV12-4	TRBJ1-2	CASGLLRDRPDGYTF
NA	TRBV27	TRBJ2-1	CASSLAGGPVNEQFF
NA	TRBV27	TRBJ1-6	CASRGGGAHNSPLHF
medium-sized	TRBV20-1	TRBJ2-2	CSARVLAGNTGELFF
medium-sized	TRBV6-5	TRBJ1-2	CASRNQGALGYTF
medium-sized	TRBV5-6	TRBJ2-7	CASSPRDRGLYEQYF
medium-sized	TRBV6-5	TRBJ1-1	CASSYKIETNTEAFF
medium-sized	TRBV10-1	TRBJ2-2	CASSDVGRGELFF
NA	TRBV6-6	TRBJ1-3	CASSYSTQGETIYF
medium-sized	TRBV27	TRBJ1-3	CASSLAGGPGNTIYF
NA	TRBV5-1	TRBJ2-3	CASSLAGGPGTDTQYF
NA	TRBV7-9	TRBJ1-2	CASSLVPGQGLYGYTF
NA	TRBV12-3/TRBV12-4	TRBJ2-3	CASSPFSGRVDTQYF
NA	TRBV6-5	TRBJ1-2	CASSPGTGDFSTF
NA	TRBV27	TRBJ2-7	CASSSSVYEQYF
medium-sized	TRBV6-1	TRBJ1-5	CASTYGQGGNQPQHF
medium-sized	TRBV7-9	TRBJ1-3	CASSLAGSGNTIYF
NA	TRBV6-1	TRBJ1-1	CASNKGNTEAFF
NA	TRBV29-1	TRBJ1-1	CSIRTSGNTEAFF
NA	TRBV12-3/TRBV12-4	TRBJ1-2	CASSDDGLIRGYTF
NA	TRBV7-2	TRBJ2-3	CASSQIGTASTDTQYF
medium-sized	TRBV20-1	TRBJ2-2	CSARDLAGDTGELFF
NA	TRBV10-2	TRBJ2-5	CASSQTRLQETQYF
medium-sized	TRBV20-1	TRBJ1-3	CSAGGQGRGNTIYF
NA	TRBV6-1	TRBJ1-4	CASRGRTATNEKLFF
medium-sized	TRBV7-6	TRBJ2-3	CASSLGSGISVDTQYF
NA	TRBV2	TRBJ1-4	CASSEGGKDEKLFF
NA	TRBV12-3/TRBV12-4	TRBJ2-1	CASTPLAAGGGNEQFF
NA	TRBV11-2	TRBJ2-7	CASSLAGLPYEQYF
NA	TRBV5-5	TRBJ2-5	CASRSGRDQETQYF
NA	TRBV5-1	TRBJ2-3	CASSLEGQGLTDTQYF
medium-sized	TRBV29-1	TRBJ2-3	CSVERGGLDTQYF
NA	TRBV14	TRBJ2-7	CASSQIPGLAGSLDYEQYF
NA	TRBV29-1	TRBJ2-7	CSVEAAYEQYF
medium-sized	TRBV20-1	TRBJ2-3	CSAAGTGGDTQYF
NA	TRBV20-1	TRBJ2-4	CSARPDALGNIQYF
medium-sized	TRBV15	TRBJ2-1	CATSIEAGSHNEQFF
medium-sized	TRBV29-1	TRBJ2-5	CSVGRGVGETQYF
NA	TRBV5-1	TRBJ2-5	CASSLGAPRGETQYF
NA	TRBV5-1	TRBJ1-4	CASSEVGTGHEKLFF
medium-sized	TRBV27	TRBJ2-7	CASRGTDHYEQYF
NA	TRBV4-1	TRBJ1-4	CASSRGPGTANEKLFF
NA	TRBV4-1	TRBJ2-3	CASSQGLKRSGRPTDTQYF
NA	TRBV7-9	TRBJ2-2	CASSLVGQVTGELFF
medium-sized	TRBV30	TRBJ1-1	CAWSFSGNTEAFF
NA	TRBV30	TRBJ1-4	CAWSASSTNEKLFF